This is a list of T cell receptor beta chains from one sample in a study of radiotherapy plus CTLA-4 blockade in lung cancer. The repertoire was sequenced with immunoSEQ multiplex PCR; TCRdb's copy has only in-frame clones and lacks some. The data show about 15,000 clones, around 87% seen once. The specimen was peripheral blood, collected from a patient treated with radiotherapy plus ipilimumab. Receptors were obtained from a human donor with non-small cell lung cancer that progressed on radiotherapy plus ipilimumab. Some clones in this sample may be carry-over from other donors' samples. The CDR3 runs from the conserved cysteine through the conserved F or W. The D gene is left open where the match is weak. The size of a clone is reported for some rows only, either as once, few or many, or as a class for expanded clones.

>-|-|TRBJ2-3|TRBV5-1
CASRDFRGADTQYF
TGCGCCAGCAGAGACTTCAGAGGCGCAGATACGCAGTATTTT
>-|once|TRBJ1-2|TRBV14
CASSGGNYGYTF
TGTGCCAGCAGTGGGGGGAACTATGGCTACACCTTC
>TRBD1|-|TRBJ1-1|TRBV13
CASSETGEWTEAFF
TGTGCCAGCAGCGAAACAGGGGAATGGACTGAAGCTTTCTTT
>TRBD2|-|TRBJ2-2|TRBV6-4
CASSEGGGPSRGSTGELFF
TGTGCCAGCAGTGAGGGGGGGGGACCGTCTCGCGGGAGCACCGGGGAGCTGTTTTTT
>TRBD1|large|TRBJ2-1|TRBV12-5
CASGSRGQTYNEQFF
TGTGCTAGTGGTTCGAGGGGACAGACCTACAATGAGCAGTTCTTC
>TRBD1|-|TRBJ1-5|TRBV11-2
CASSGEVQGAPSNQPQHF
TGTGCCAGCAGCGGGGAGGTCCAGGGGGCCCCCAGCAATCAGCCCCAGCATTTT
>-|-|TRBJ1-1|TRBV10-3
CAISDRDNTEAFF
TGTGCCATCAGTGACAGGGATAACACTGAAGCTTTCTTT
>TRBD1|-|TRBJ1-3|TRBV19
CASSRGNRGNTIYF
TGTGCCAGTAGCAGGGGGAATCGAGGAAACACCATATATTTT
>TRBD1|-|TRBJ1-4|TRBV19
CASSMGGQVYEKLFF
TGTGCCAGTAGTATGGGTGGACAGGTTTACGAAAAACTGTTTTTT
>-|-|TRBJ1-1|TRBV6-1
CASNRQPNTEAFF
TGTGCCAGCAATCGACAGCCGAACACTGAAGCTTTCTTT
>-|-|TRBJ2-2|TRBV7-2
CASSLGGRNTGELFF
TGTGCCAGCAGCTTAGGGGGGCGGAACACCGGGGAGCTGTTTTTT
>TRBD1|-|TRBJ1-1|TRBV5-4
CASSLGWTGNTEAFF
TGTGCCAGCAGCTTGGGGTGGACAGGGAACACTGAAGCTTTCTTT
>-|-|TRBJ2-7|TRBV2
CASSATYEQYF
TGTGCCAGCAGTGCTACCTACGAGCAGTACTTC
>TRBD1|-|TRBJ1-2|TRBV7-2
CASRPGQGQEGYTF
TGTGCCAGCAGGCCAGGACAGGGGCAGGAAGGCTACACCTTC
>TRBD2|-|TRBJ2-7|TRBV2
CASNPSGYEQYF
TGTGCCAGCAACCCTAGCGGCTACGAGCAGTACTTC
>TRBD2|-|TRBJ2-1|TRBV2
CASRGDYINEQFF
TGTGCCAGCAGGGGGGACTACATTAATGAGCAGTTCTTC
>TRBD1|-|TRBJ1-2|TRBV5-1
CASSPPGQELTAYGYTF
TGCGCCAGCAGCCCCCCGGGACAGGAACTTACGGCCTATGGCTACACCTTC
>TRBD2|few|TRBJ2-4|TRBV10-1
CASQLAGGPPKNIQYF
TGCGCCAGCCAATTAGCGGGGGGGCCTCCCAAAAACATTCAGTACTTC
>TRBD2|once|TRBJ2-1|TRBV15
CATSSGGTYNEQFF
TGTGCCACTTCTAGCGGGGGTACCTACAATGAGCAGTTCTTC
>-|-|TRBJ1-5|TRBV15
CATSRDRAGFNQPQHF
TGTGCCACCAGCAGAGATCGGGCAGGGTTCAATCAGCCCCAGCATTTT
>TRBD1|-|TRBJ1-6|TRBV7-8
CASSPSRDRVDNSPLHF
TGTGCCAGCAGCCCGTCCCGGGACAGGGTGGATAATTCACCCCTCCACTTT
>-|once|TRBJ1-5|TRBV2
CASSEGGQNQPQHF
TGTGCCAGCAGTGAAGGGGGACAAAATCAGCCCCAGCATTTT
>TRBD1|once|TRBJ1-1|TRBV5-6
CASSARTGNTEAFF
TGTGCCAGCAGCGCCAGGACAGGGAACACTGAAGCTTTCTTT
>-|-|TRBJ1-5|TRBV15
CATSTGTGFNQPQHF
TGTGCCACCAGCACCGGAACAGGGTTCAATCAGCCCCAGCATTTT